This entry lists 20 T cell receptor beta chains sequenced from one sample in a study of long-term antiretroviral therapy in people with HIV. Runs used v3.0 of the immunoSEQ assay and were done at survey level. Generated by immunoSEQ multiplex PCR, the TCRdb table keeps only in-frame clones and is missing some. The table shows about 11,000 clones, with around 84% occurring only once. The material was unsorted PBMCs, obtained around 7.2 years after starting antiretroviral therapy. These receptors originate from a man in his forties or fifties with HIV.

The V gene is TRBV7-2, the J gene TRBJ2-3, with a tentative D call TRBD2 (5 bases). CDR1 SGHTA and CDR2 FQGNSA come from the germline V gene. Trimming stripped 3 bases from V and 5 bases from J, with 9 bases between. This CDR3 is 13 amino acids long. CDR3 amino acids: CASSFGGQDTQYF. The CDR3 DNA follows: TGTGCCAGCAGCTTTGGAGGTCAAGATACGCAGTATTTT.

The CDR3 coding sequence is TGTGCCACCAGCAGAGAGCCAGGGCCGAGGGAAAAACTGTTTTTT. Translating it yields CATSREPGPREKLFF. V is TRBV15 and J is TRBJ1-4; perhaps TRBD1 as D (5 bases). The CDR3 runs 15 residues. Germline loops: CDR1 LNHNV, CDR2 YYDKDF (reference sequence). V lost 0 bases and J 8 bases, leaving 13 bases between the germline ends.

The V call is TRBV4-1, the J call TRBJ1-1, with 9 bases fitting TRBD1. Germline trimming cut 0 bases from V and 0 bases from J; bases unmatched to any gene: 5. The CDR3 is 17 amino acids. Germline CDR1 is MGHRA and CDR2 is YSYEKL. In DNA, the CDR3 is TGCGCCAGCAGCCAAGATGGACAGGGGAAGATGAACACTGAAGCTTTCTTT. Translation gives CASSQDGQGKMNTEAFF.

V usage is TRBV13 and J usage is TRBJ1-3; 7 bases agree with TRBD1. The CDR3 sequence is 14 residues long. Trimming took 5 bases from V and 4 from J; bases not matched to a gene: 5. Germline V gives CDR1 PRHDT, CDR2 FYEKMQ (reference sequence). CDR3 bases: TGTGCCAGCAGCCTCGGGACAGACGGAAACACCATATATTTT. It specifies CASSLGTDGNTIYF.

The chain carries TRBV5-4 and TRBJ2-3, with D maybe TRBD2 (5 bases). The CDR3 is 17 amino acids. Germline CDR1 reads SGHNT; CDR2 reads YYREEE (reference sequence). Between the trimmed V and J ends, which lost 0 bases and 0 bases, there was a span of 14 bases. CDR3 region: CASSLAGGSTSTDTQYF. The CDR3 bases are TGTGCCAGCAGCTTGGCCGGTGGGAGTACTAGCACAGATACGCAGTATTTT.

The chain carries TRBV4-1 and TRBJ1-1; D may be TRBD1 (6 bases). Trimming took 0 bases from V and 0 from J, leaving 8 bases between them. The CDR3 consists of 15 residues. Germline V gene sequence: CDR1 MGHRA, CDR2 YSYEKL. The chain's CDR3 is CASSQEAGVNTEAFF. The CDR3 DNA is TGCGCCAGCAGCCAAGAAGCAGGGGTGAACACTGAAGCTTTCTTT.

V and J are TRBV25-1 and TRBJ1-2, with D unresolved. The germline CDR1 and CDR2 sequences are MGHDK and SYGVNS. With 3 bases removed from V and 2 bases from J, the gap between germline ends came to 4 bases. CDR3 length: 12 residues. CDR3 protein: CASSDRNYGYTF. As DNA, the CDR3 is TGTGCCAGCAGTGACAGGAACTATGGCTACACCTTC.

The chain couples TRBV7-3 to TRBJ2-3, with 7 bases that match TRBD2. Looked up from germline, CDR1 is SGHTA and CDR2 is FQGTGA. Losses at the gene ends were 0 bases for V and 3 bases for J; bases not matched to a gene: 3. The length of the CDR3 is 15 residues. CDR3 sequence reads: CASSLTRGLTDTQYF. The CDR3 bases are TGTGCCAGCAGCTTAACCCGGGGACTAACAGATACGCAGTATTTT.

J is TRBJ2-2 and V is TRBV10-1; D is unresolved. The CDR3 covers 12 residues. V was shortened by 4 bases and J by 4 bases, with 4 bases between the two germline ends. Germline-derived CDR1 and CDR2 are WNHNN and SYGVQD (reference sequence). The CDR3 loop is CASSGGTGELFF. The CDR3 DNA sequence: TGCGCCAGCAGTGGCGGCACCGGGGAGCTGTTTTTT.

This chain connects TRBV30 to TRBJ1-6, with D hard to call. From germline, CDR1 is GTSNPN and CDR2 SVGIG (reference sequence). The CDR3 length is 13 residues. Trimming took off 3 bases at V and 6 bases at J, with 9 bases between the two ends. CDR3 loop: CAWSGRFNSPLHF. In DNA, the CDR3 is TGTGCCTGGAGCGGGCGGTTTAATTCACCCCTCCACTTT.

The chain has TRBV5-6 and TRBJ2-2; 10 bases are shared with TRBD2. J lost 4 bases, V lost 0 bases, and 0 bases had no gene match. The CDR3 contains 15 residues. Germline V CDR1 and CDR2: SGHDT, YYEEEE. The CDR3 nucleotides are TGTGCCAGCAGCTTGGGACTAGCGGGCACCGGGGAGCTGTTTTTT. This codes for CASSLGLAGTGELFF. Supplemented by reference TRBV5-6 and TRBJ2-2, the full variable domain reads DAGVTQSPTHLIKTRGQQVTLRCSPKSGHDTVSWYQQALGQGPQFIFQYYEEEERQRGNFPDRFSGHQFPNYSSELNVNALLLGDSALYLCASSLGLAGTGELFFGEGSRLTVL.

The chain combines TRBV6-5 with TRBJ2-5; tentatively, D is TRBD1 (6 bases). Germline V gives CDR1 MNHEY, CDR2 SVGAGI. The V end was cut by 0 bases, the J end by 5 bases, with 16 bases between. This CDR3 is 16 amino acids long. The DNA for the CDR3 is TGTGCCAGCAGTTACTCGAGTGGGGGCGCGGAGGAGACCCAGTACTTC. Encoded protein: CASSYSSGGAEETQYF.

This clone was observed a few times. The chain has TRBV5-1 and TRBJ1-2; D possibly corresponds to TRBD1 (5 bases). The V gene lost 0 bases and the J gene lost 2 bases, with 8 bases spanning the gap. The length of the CDR3 is 14 residues. The germline V gene has CDR1 SGHRS and CDR2 YFSETQ. For the CDR3, the DNA is TGCGCCAGCAGCTTGGTTGGGGGGAACTATGGCTACACCTTC. Residues: CASSLVGGNYGYTF.

The chain has TRBV2 and TRBJ1-1; maybe TRBD1 (5 bases). CDR3 size: 12 residues. With 5 bases removed from V and 7 bases from J, the gap between germline ends came to 11 bases. Germline-derived CDR1 and CDR2 are SNHLY and FYNNEI. The CDR3 loop reads CASSYDSNEAFF. DNA of the CDR3: TGTGCCAGCAGTTATGACAGCAATGAAGCTTTCTTT.

This chain uses TRBV7-4 with TRBJ2-2; D not certain. The CDR3 contains 12 residues. Trimming left V 6 bases short and J 4 bases short, with 6 bases between. Germline lookup yields CDR1 SGHVT and CDR2 SQSDAQ. Here the CDR3 reads CASRAVTGELFF. CDR3 coding DNA: TGTGCCAGCAGGGCAGTCACCGGGGAGCTGTTTTTT.

This clone was found a few times. The chain carries TRBV6-1 and TRBJ1-1, with no clear D. The CDR3 sequence is 14 residues long. Looked up from germline, CDR1 is MNHNS and CDR2 is SASEGT. Trimming stripped 2 bases from V and 0 bases from J, with 7 bases between. Here the CDR3 DNA reads TGTGCCAGCAGTGAACAAATGGTGAACACTGAAGCTTTCTTT. Protein sequence: CASSEQMVNTEAFF.

This rearrangement joins TRBV27 to TRBJ1-6; D ambiguous. Germline V lookup: CDR1 MNHEY, CDR2 SMNVEV (reference sequence). The V end lost 6 bases, the J end lost 7 bases, and 7 bases lay between the germline ends. This CDR3 comprises 12 residues. CDR3 sequence: CASSPGNSPLHF. The CDR3 coding sequence is TGTGCCAGCAGCCCGGGCAATTCACCCCTCCACTTT.

The genes are TRBV5-1 and TRBJ1-1, with TRBD1 matching 9 bases. The germline gives CDR1 SGHRS, CDR2 YFSETQ. Losses at the gene ends were 4 bases for V and 7 bases for J; bases not matched to a gene: 5. The CDR3 runs 13 residues. The CDR3, as DNA: TGCGCCAGCAGCCAACCGGGACAGGGTGAAGCTTTCTTT. It codes for CASSQPGQGEAFF.

The chain combines TRBV10-3 with TRBJ2-2; D is uncertain. CDR3 length: 14 residues. Trimming shortened V by 3 bases and J by 1 base, and 6 bases separated the two germline ends. Per germline, CDR1 ENHRY and CDR2 SYGVKD. CDR3 residues: CAISEPGNTGELFF. CDR3 coding DNA: TGTGCCATCAGTGAACCCGGGAACACCGGGGAGCTGTTTTTT.

The chain employs TRBV11-2 and TRBJ2-6; D ambiguous. The CDR3 runs to 17 residues. The germline gives CDR1 SGHAT, CDR2 FQNNGV. V shed 0 bases and J shed 10 bases, with 19 bases lying between them. This CDR3 is CASSLDHDTGFSNVLTF. The CDR3 DNA reads TGTGCCAGCAGCTTAGATCATGACACCGGTTTCTCAAACGTCCTGACTTTC. Using reference TRBV11-2 and TRBJ2-6 for the parts outside the CDR3, the full variable domain is EAGVAQSPRYKIIEKRQSVAFWCNPISGHATLYWYQQILGQGPKLLIQFQNNGVVDDSQLPKDRFSAERLKGVDSTLKIQPAKLEDSAVYLCASSLDHDTGFSNVLTFGAGSRLTVL.